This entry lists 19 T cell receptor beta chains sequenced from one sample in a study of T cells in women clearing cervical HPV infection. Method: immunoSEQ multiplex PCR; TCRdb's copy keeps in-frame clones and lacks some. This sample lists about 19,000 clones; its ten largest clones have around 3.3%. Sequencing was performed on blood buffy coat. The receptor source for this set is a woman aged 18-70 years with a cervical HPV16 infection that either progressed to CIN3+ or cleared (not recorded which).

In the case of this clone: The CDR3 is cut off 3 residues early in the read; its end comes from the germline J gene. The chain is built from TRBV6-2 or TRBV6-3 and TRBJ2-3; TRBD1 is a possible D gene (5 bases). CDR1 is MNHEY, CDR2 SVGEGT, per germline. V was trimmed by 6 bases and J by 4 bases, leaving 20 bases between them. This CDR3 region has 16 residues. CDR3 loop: CASSPRQAQGADTQYF. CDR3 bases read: TGTGCCAGCAGCCCCAGACAAGCCCAGGGCGCAGATACG.

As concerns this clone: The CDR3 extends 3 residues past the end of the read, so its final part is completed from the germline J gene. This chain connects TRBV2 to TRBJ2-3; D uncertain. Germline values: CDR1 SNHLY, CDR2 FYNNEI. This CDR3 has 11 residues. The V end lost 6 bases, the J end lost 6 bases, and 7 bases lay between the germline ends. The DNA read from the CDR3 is TGTGCCAGCAGCCCACGGGATACG. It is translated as CASSPRDT. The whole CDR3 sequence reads CASSPRDTQYF.

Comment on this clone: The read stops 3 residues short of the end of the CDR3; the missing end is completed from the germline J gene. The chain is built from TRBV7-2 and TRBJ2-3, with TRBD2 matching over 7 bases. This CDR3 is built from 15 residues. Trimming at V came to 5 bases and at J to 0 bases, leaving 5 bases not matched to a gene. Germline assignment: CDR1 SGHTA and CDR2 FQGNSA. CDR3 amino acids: CASSPWGGSTDTQYF. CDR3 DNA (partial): TGTGCCAGCAGCCCTTGGGGGGGGAGCACAGATACG.

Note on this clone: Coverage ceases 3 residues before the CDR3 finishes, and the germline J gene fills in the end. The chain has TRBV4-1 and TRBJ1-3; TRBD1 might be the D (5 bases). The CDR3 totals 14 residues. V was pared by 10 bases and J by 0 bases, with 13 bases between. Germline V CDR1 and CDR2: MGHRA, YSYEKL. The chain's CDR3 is CATTQESSGNTIYF. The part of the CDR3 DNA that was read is TGCGCCACCACACAGGAGAGCTCTGGAAACACC.

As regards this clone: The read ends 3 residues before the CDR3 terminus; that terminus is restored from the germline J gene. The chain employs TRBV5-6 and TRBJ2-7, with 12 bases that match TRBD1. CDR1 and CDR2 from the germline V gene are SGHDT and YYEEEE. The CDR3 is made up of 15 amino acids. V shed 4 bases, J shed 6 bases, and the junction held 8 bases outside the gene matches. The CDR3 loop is CASSGRGQGALEQYF. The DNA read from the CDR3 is TGTGCCAGCAGCGGACGGGGACAGGGGGCCCTCGAG.

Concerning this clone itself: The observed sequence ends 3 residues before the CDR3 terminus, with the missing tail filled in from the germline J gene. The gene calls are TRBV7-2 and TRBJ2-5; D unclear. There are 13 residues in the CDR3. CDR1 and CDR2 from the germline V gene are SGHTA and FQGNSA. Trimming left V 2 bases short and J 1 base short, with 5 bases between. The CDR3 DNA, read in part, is TGTGCCAGCAGCTTAACTCGCCAAGAGACC. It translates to CASSLTRQET. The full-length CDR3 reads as CASSLTRQETQYF. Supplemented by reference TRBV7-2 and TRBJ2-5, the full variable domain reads GAGVSQSPSNKVTEKGKDVELRCDPISGHTALYWYRQSLGQGLEFLIYFQGNSAPDKSGLPSDRFSAERTGGSVSTLTIQRTQQEDSAVYLCASSLTRQETQYFGPGTRLLVL.

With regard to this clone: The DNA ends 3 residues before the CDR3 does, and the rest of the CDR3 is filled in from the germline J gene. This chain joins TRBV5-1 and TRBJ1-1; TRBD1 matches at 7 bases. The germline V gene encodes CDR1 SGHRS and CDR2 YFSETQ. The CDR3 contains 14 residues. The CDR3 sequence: CASSLGDSVTEAFF. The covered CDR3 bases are TGCGCCAGCAGCTTGGGGGACAGCGTTACCGAA.

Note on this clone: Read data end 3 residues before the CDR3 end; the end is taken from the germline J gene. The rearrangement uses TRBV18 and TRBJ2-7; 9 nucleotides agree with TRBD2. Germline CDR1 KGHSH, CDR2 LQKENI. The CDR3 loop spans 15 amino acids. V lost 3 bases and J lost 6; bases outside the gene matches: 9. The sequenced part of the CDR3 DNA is TGTGCCAGCTCACCTCCTAGCGGGGCTTTGCCCGAG. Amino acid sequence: CASSPPSGALPE. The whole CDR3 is CASSPPSGALPEQYF.

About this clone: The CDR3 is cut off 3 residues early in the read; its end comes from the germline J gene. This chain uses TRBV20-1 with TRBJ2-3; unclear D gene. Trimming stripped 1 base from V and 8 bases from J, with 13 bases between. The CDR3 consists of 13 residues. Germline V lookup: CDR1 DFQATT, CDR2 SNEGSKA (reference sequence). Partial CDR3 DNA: TGCAGTGCTAGAGGTGGCGAAGGGCTTACG. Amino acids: CSARGGEGLT. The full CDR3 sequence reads CSARGGEGLTQYF.

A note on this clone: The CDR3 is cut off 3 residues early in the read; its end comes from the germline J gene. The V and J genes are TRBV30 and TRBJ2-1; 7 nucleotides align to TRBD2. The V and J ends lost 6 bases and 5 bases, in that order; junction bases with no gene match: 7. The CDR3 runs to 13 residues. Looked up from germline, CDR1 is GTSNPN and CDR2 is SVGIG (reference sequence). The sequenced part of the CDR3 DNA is TGTGCCTGCAGTACGGGGGGAAACAATGAG. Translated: CACSTGGNNE. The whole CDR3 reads CACSTGGNNEQFF. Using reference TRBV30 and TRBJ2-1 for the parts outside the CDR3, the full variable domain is SQTIHQWPATLVQPVGSPLSLECTVEGTSNPNLYWYRQAAGRGLQLLFYSVGIGQISSEVPQNLSASRPQDRQFILSSKKLLLSDSGFYLCACSTGGNNEQFFGPGTRLTVL.

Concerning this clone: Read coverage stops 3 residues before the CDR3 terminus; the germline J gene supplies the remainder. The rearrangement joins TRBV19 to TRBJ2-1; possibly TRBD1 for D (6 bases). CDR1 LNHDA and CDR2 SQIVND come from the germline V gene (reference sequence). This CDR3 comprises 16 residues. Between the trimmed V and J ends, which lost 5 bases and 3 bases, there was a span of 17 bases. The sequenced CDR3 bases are TGTGCCAGTAGTCCGGTAGGGGGTTCGAGCTACAATGAG. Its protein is CASSPVGGSSYNE. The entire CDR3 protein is CASSPVGGSSYNEQFF. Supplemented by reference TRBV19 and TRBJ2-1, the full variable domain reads DGGITQSPKYLFRKEGQNVTLSCEQNLNHDAMYWYRQDPGQGLRLIYYSQIVNDFQKGDIAEGYSVSREKKESFPLTVTSAQKNPTAFYLCASSPVGGSSYNEQFFGPGTRLTVL.

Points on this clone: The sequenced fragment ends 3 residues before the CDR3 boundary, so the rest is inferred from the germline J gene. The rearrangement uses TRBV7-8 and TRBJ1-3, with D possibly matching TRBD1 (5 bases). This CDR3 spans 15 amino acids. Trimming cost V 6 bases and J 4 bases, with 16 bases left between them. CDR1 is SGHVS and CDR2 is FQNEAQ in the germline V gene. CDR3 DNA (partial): TGTGCCAGCAGTTCAACAGGTCAAAGCGGAAACACC. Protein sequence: CASSSTGQSGNT. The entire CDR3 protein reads CASSSTGQSGNTIYF.

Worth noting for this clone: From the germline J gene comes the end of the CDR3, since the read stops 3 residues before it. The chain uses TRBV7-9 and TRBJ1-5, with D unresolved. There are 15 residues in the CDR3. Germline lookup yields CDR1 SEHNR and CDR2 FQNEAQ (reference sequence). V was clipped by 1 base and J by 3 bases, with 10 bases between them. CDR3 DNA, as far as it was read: TGTGCCAGCAGCTTAGGGCAACAGAACAATCAGCCC. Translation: CASSLGQQNNQP. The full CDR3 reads CASSLGQQNNQPQHF. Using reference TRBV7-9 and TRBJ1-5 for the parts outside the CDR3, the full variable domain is DTGVSQNPRHKITKRGQNVTFRCDPISEHNRLYWYRQTLGQGPEFLTYFQNEAQLEKSRLLSDRFSAERPKGSFSTLEIQRTEQGDSAMYLCASSLGQQNNQPQHFGDGTRLSIL.

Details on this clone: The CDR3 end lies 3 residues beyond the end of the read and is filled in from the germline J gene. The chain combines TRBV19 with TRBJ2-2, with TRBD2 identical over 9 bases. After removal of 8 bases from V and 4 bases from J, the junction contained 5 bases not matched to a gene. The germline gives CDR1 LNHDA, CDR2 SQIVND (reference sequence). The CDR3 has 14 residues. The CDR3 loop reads CASAGGPLTGELFF. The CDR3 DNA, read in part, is TGTGCCAGTGCGGGGGGGCCTCTCACCGGGGAG.

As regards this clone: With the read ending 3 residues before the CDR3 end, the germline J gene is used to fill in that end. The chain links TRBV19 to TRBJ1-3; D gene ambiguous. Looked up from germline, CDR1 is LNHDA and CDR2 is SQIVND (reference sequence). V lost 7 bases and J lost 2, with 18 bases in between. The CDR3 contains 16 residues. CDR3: CASTVSRGAAGNTIYF. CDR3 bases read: TGTGCCAGTACCGTCTCCCGGGGAGCGGCTGGAAACACC.

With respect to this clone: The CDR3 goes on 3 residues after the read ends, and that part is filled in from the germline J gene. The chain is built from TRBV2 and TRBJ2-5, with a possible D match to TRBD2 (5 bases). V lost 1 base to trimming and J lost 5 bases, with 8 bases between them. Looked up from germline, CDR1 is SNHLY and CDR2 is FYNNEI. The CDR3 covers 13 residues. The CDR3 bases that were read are TGTGCCAGCAGTGAAGTGCCGGGGGAGACC. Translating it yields CASSEVPGET. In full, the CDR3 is CASSEVPGETQYF.

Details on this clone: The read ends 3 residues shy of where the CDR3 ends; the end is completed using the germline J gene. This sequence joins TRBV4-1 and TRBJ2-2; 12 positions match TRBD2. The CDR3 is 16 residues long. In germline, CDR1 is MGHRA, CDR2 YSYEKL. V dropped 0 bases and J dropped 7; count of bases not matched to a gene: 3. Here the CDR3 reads CASSQDLTSGGGELFF. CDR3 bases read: TGCGCCAGCAGCCAAGACTTGACTAGCGGGGGCGGGGAG.

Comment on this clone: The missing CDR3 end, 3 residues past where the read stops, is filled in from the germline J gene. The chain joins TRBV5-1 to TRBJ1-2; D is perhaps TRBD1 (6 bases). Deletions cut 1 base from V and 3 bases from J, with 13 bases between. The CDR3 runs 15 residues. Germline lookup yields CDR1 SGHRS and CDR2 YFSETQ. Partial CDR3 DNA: TGCGCCAGCAGCTTGTTTCAGGGGTTGGACTATGGC. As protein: CASSLFQGLDYG. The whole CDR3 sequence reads CASSLFQGLDYGYTF.

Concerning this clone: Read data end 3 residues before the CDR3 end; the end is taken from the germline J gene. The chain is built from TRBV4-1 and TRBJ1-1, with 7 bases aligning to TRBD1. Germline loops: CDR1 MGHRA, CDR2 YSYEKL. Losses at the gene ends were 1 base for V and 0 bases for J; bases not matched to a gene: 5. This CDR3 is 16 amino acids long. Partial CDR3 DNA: TGCGCCAGCAGCCAAGCAGGGGGTGGTATGAACACTGAA. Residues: CASSQAGGGMNTE. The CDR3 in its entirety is CASSQAGGGMNTEAFF.